These 12 T cell receptor beta chains were all obtained from the same sample, sequenced in a study of blood T cell repertoires in COVID-19. Assay: immunoSEQ multiplex PCR; the TCRdb copy retains only in-frame clones and omits some. The table lists about 130,000 clones, about four fifths of them singletons. The sequenced sample consisted of peripheral blood. Source of these receptors: a man in his 60s with acute or convalescent COVID-19.

This clone was counted once. The chain employs TRBV27 and TRBJ2-3; D perhaps matches TRBD1 (5 bases). Germline loops: CDR1 MNHEY, CDR2 SMNVEV (reference sequence). Trimming took off 6 bases at V and 6 bases at J, with 16 bases between the two ends. The CDR3 sequence is 14 residues long. CDR3 coding DNA: TGTGCCAGCAGAGGGCTAGAGGACAACGATACGCAGTATTTT. It is translated as CASRGLEDNDTQYF.

This clone appeared a single time. The chain uses TRBV28 and TRBJ1-5; possible D gene TRBD1, 5 bases. V lost 2 bases and J 5 bases, leaving 7 bases between the germline ends. The CDR3 contains 13 residues. The germline CDR1 and CDR2 sequences are MDHEN and SYDVKM. CDR3 loop: CASSLGAYQPQHF. CDR3 nucleotide sequence: TGTGCCAGCAGTTTAGGGGCTTATCAGCCCCAGCATTTT.

The chain combines TRBV18 with TRBJ2-3; 7 positions agree with TRBD2. The germline V gene encodes CDR1 KGHSH and CDR2 LQKENI. This CDR3 spans 17 amino acids. V lost 3 bases and J lost 0; bases outside the gene matches: 9. The CDR3 DNA is TGTGCCAGCTCACCCGTACTAGCGAAGACTAGCACAGATACGCAGTATTTT. Its translation is CASSPVLAKTSTDTQYF.

This clone was seen a single time. The V and J genes are TRBV7-8 and TRBJ2-3, with 11 positions matching TRBD2. The CDR3 totals 16 residues. With V trimmed by 5 bases and J by 5 bases, 9 bases remained unmatched. Germline CDR1 reads SGHVS; CDR2 reads FQNEAQ. DNA for the CDR3: TGTGCCAGCAGCCCAGGACTAGCGGGCAGTGGAGATACGCAGTATTTT. This translates into CASSPGLAGSGDTQYF.

In this sample, this clone turned up a few times. This chain connects TRBV28 to TRBJ2-1; 11 bases agree with TRBD2. Germline loops: CDR1 MDHEN, CDR2 SYDVKM. The CDR3 has 18 residues. The trim removed 2 bases at V and 0 bases at J, leaving 6 bases unmatched. Here the CDR3 reads CASSLGLAGSLSYNEQFF. CDR3 coding DNA: TGTGCCAGCAGTTTAGGACTAGCGGGTTCCCTCTCCTACAATGAGCAGTTCTTC.

The chain has TRBV3-1 (or the pseudogene TRBV3-2) and TRBJ2-7, with D hard to call. Germline CDR1 and CDR2: LGHDT and YNNKEL (reference sequence). V lost 0 bases and J 5 bases, leaving 14 bases between the germline ends. The CDR3 extends over 15 amino acids. CDR3 amino acids: CASSQDSITGHEQYF. CDR3 in DNA: TGTGCCAGCAGCCAAGATTCCATCACGGGTCACGAGCAGTACTTC.

This clone was found once. J is TRBJ1-1 and V is TRBV3-1 (or the pseudogene TRBV3-2); unclear D gene. CDR1 is LGHDT, CDR2 YNNKEL, per germline (reference sequence). V was pared by 3 bases and J by 1 base, with 12 bases between. The CDR3 sequence is 15 residues long. CDR3 residues: CASSQRGTQNTEAFF. CDR3 nucleotide sequence: TGTGCCAGCAGCCAGAGAGGAACCCAGAACACTGAAGCTTTCTTT.

The genes are TRBV27 and TRBJ1-1; 9 nucleotides match TRBD1. Germline loops: CDR1 MNHEY, CDR2 SMNVEV (reference sequence). With 2 bases clipped from V and 4 bases from J, the junction kept 11 bases outside the gene matches. This CDR3 is built from 17 residues. The CDR3 nucleotides read TGTGCCAGCAGTTTACTTTCCCCGGGACAGGGAGTCACTGAAGCTTTCTTT. This codes for CASSLLSPGQGVTEAFF.

The chain employs TRBV29-1 and TRBJ2-3, with 7 bases matching TRBD2. There are 16 residues in the CDR3. V lost 7 bases to trimming and J lost 5 bases; unmatched junction nucleotides: 18. Looked up from germline, CDR1 is SQVTM and CDR2 is ANQGSEA. This CDR3 is CSARGLGEGLRDTQYF. CDR3 nucleotide sequence: TGCAGCGCAAGGGGCTTGGGGGAGGGCCTGAGAGATACGCAGTATTTT.

This clone has a single count. The V call is TRBV10-3, the J call TRBJ2-1; 8 nucleotides line up with TRBD1. The CDR3 runs to 14 residues. Trimming removed 5 bases from V and 9 bases from J; junction bases left unmatched: 9. The germline V gene encodes CDR1 ENHRY and CDR2 SYGVKD. CDR3 sequence: CAISRGTGIGEQFF. CDR3 DNA sequence: TGTGCCATCAGTCGGGGGACAGGAATCGGTGAGCAGTTCTTC.

The chain employs TRBV7-3 and TRBJ2-1; a weak D match, TRBD2 (6 bases). V was cut by 5 bases and J by 7 bases, with 9 bases left in between. The germline V gene has CDR1 SGHTA and CDR2 FQGTGA. The CDR3 is 12 amino acids. The CDR3 coding sequence is TGTGCCAGCAGCGGAGGGTCTAATGAGCAGTTCTTC. Encoded protein: CASSGGSNEQFF.

V usage is TRBV27 and J usage is TRBJ2-2; maybe TRBD1 (6 bases). Looked up from germline, CDR1 is MNHEY and CDR2 is SMNVEV (reference sequence). Trimming left V 3 bases short and J 1 base short, with 18 bases between. The CDR3 runs 18 residues. The CDR3 is CASSFKPRGTLNTGELFF. CDR3 sequence (DNA): TGTGCCAGCAGTTTTAAGCCAAGGGGGACGCTGAACACCGGGGAGCTGTTTTTT.